The 17 T cell receptor beta chains listed next were all sequenced from one sample in a study of shared clonotypes between healthy human individuals. Profiled with immunoSEQ multiplex PCR; TCRdb holds only in-frame clones, not every one. The table lists 2.5 million or so clones, around 90% of them singletons, with over 0.12% in the top ten. Sequences were obtained from naive CD4+ T cells sorted from blood. Subset given: CD45RA+ positively selected. The source of these receptors is a man aged 18 to 29 in good health.

The table lists this clone with a count of one. CDR3 nucleotide sequence: TGTGCCAGCAGTCCTAGGACTAGCGGGGGGGCCGCCCAGTACTTC. Translation: CASSPRTSGGAAQYF. The chain is built from TRBV2 and TRBJ2-7; 15 nucleotides line up with TRBD2. V gave up 5 bases and J gave up 10 bases; unmatched junction bases: 9. This CDR3 has 15 residues. In germline, CDR1 is SNHLY, CDR2 FYNNEI.

The count of this clone is one. The chain uses TRBV7-2 and TRBJ2-1, with 8 bases aligning to TRBD2. This CDR3 is built from 13 residues. Germline-derived CDR1 and CDR2 are SGHTA and FQGNSA. The V segment lost 5 bases and the J segment 8 bases; nucleotides outside the gene matches: 5. CDR3 sequence reads: CASSARLAHEQFF. The CDR3, as DNA: TGTGCCAGCAGCGCGCGACTAGCGCATGAGCAGTTCTTC.

The chain joins TRBV4-3 to TRBJ2-3; 7 bases are a match to TRBD2. Trimming took 0 bases from V and 0 from J; bases not matched to a gene: 12. Germline CDR1 is LGHNA and CDR2 is YSLEER. This CDR3 comprises 19 residues. The CDR3 DNA reads as TGCGCCAGCAGCCAAGAAAATGATGGGGCTAGCGGTAGCACAGATACGCAGTATTTT. Its protein is CASSQENDGASGSTDTQYF.

The chain links TRBV21-1 to TRBJ2-1; TRBD1 is the table's D call and was not checked against the DNA. TRBV21-1 is reported as a pseudogene. The CDR3 sequence is 16 residues long. CDR3 loop: CARKPEQGCWGNEQFF. The DNA of the CDR3 is TGTGCCAGGAAACCTGAACAGGGCTGTTGGGGCAATGAGCAGTTCTTC.

This clone was counted only a few times. V usage is TRBV11-2 and J usage is TRBJ1-1; D not certain. The CDR3 is made up of 13 amino acids. In germline, CDR1 is SGHAT, CDR2 FQNNGV. V was shortened by 0 bases and J by 8 bases, with 10 bases between the two germline ends. CDR3 amino acids: CASSLDREYEAFF. The CDR3 DNA is TGTGCCAGCAGCTTAGATCGGGAGTACGAAGCTTTCTTT.

The sample holds a few counts of this clone. The CDR3 region is CASSLDARVNSPLHF. DNA of the CDR3: TGTGCCAGCAGCTTAGATGCCAGGGTCAATTCACCCCTCCACTTT. The rearrangement links TRBV11-2 to TRBJ1-6, with a possible D match to TRBD1 (5 bases). The CDR3 spans 15 residues. Trimming cost V 0 bases and J 7 bases, with 10 bases left between them. Germline V gene lookup returns CDR1 SGHAT and CDR2 FQNNGV.

The V gene is TRBV9, the J gene TRBJ2-2; 11 positions agree with TRBD1. Germline-derived CDR1 and CDR2 are SGDLS and YYNGEE. V lost 3 bases to trimming and J lost 7 bases; unmatched junction nucleotides: 5. This CDR3 is 15 amino acids long. Written as DNA, the CDR3 is TGTGCCAGCAGCGAGGGACAGGGGGTCGGCGGGGAGCTGTTTTTT. Translating gives CASSEGQGVGGELFF.

The table lists this clone with a count of one. The V and J genes are TRBV6-5 and TRBJ1-6; 9 bases are shared with TRBD1. The junction had 4 bases not matched to a gene; V was cut back by 6 bases and J by 7 bases. This CDR3 is 14 amino acids long. Germline V gene lookup returns CDR1 MNHEY and CDR2 SVGAGI. CDR3 sequence (DNA): TGTGCCAGCAGCTCCGGGACAGGGAATTCACCCCTCCACTTT. Residues: CASSSGTGNSPLHF.

The chain joins TRBV5-4 to TRBJ2-5; maybe TRBD1 (6 bases). CDR3 length: 14 amino acids. Germline loops: CDR1 SGHNT, CDR2 YYREEE (reference sequence). V was trimmed by 2 bases and J by 4 bases, leaving 12 bases between them. The CDR3 here is CASSLEQGLETQYF. CDR3 sequence (DNA): TGTGCCAGCAGCTTAGAACAGGGTCTAGAGACCCAGTACTTC. The full variable domain, with the rest looked up from reference TRBV5-4 and TRBJ2-5, is ETGVTQSPTHLIKTRGQQVTLRCSSQSGHNTVSWYQQALGQGPQFIFQYYREEENGRGNFPPRFSGLQFPNYSSELNVNALELDDSALYLCASSLEQGLETQYFGPGTRLLVL.

The chain combines TRBV7-9 with TRBJ2-7, with TRBD1 matching 8 bases. CDR3 length equals 15 residues. Germline-derived CDR1 and CDR2 are SEHNR and FQNEAQ (reference sequence). The trim removed 1 base at V and 2 bases at J, leaving 4 bases unmatched. Here the CDR3 reads CASSLVVQGAYEQYF. The CDR3 DNA follows: TGTGCCAGCAGCTTAGTAGTACAGGGGGCCTACGAGCAGTACTTC.

V and J are TRBV6-6 and TRBJ2-7; 7 positions agree with TRBD2. V shed 2 bases, J shed 2 bases, and the junction held 3 bases outside the gene matches. CDR3 length: 14 residues. Germline assignment: CDR1 MNHNY and CDR2 SVGAGI (reference sequence). In DNA form, the CDR3 reads TGTGCCAGCAGTTACAGGGAGGGAACCTACGAGCAGTACTTC. Amino acids: CASSYREGTYEQYF.

This chain uses TRBV7-2 with TRBJ2-7, with D hard to call. V shed 6 bases and J shed 2 bases, with 17 bases lying between them. Per germline, CDR1 SGHTA and CDR2 FQGNSA. The CDR3 is 15 residues long. The CDR3 bases are TGTGCCAGCAGTCAAGTCCCTCGGCAGGCCTACGAGCAGTACTTC. This sequence encodes CASSQVPRQAYEQYF.

The chain couples TRBV6-5 to TRBJ1-1; tentative D call: TRBD1 (5 bases). CDR1 is MNHEY, CDR2 SVGAGI, per germline. CDR3 length: 13 amino acids. V was cut by 6 bases and J by 1 base, with 9 bases left in between. In DNA, the CDR3 is TGTGCCAGCAGGCGGGGGGAGAACACTGAAGCTTTCTTT. This encodes CASRRGENTEAFF.

This chain links TRBV7-2 with TRBJ2-7; 8 bases align to TRBD2. This CDR3 contains 14 residues. The germline CDR1 and CDR2 sequences are SGHTA and FQGNSA. Trimming took 2 bases from V and 6 from J; bases not matched to a gene: 6. As DNA, the CDR3 is TGTGCCAGCAGCTTAAAAGCGGGAGAGGGCGAGCAGTACTTC. Its protein product is CASSLKAGEGEQYF.

This clone was seen a single time. The chain joins TRBV30 to TRBJ1-5, with D possibly being TRBD1 (5 bases). The CDR3 length is 17 residues. The V end lost 4 bases, the J end lost 1 base, and 20 bases lay between the germline ends. From germline, CDR1 is GTSNPN and CDR2 SVGIG (reference sequence). The DNA for the CDR3 is TGTGCCTGGAATATTGGCGGGGGGACTGGGAGCAATCAGCCCCAGCATTTT. This sequence encodes CAWNIGGGTGSNQPQHF.

There are a few counts of this clone. Other DNA sequences from this sample encode an identical CDR3 as well. V and J are TRBV7-9 and TRBJ1-1; D gene unclear. Deletions cut 2 bases from V and 2 bases from J, with 0 bases between. This CDR3 region has 11 residues. CDR1 is SEHNR, CDR2 FQNEAQ, per germline (reference sequence). The CDR3 loop is CASSLNTEAFF. CDR3 nucleotides: TGTGCCAGCAGCTTAAACACTGAAGCTTTCTTT. Filled out from reference TRBV7-9 and TRBJ1-1, the complete variable domain reads DTGVSQNPRHKITKRGQNVTFRCDPISEHNRLYWYRQTLGQGPEFLTYFQNEAQLEKSRLLSDRFSAERPKGSFSTLEIQRTEQGDSAMYLCASSLNTEAFFGQGTRLTVV.

The rearrangement joins TRBV5-1 to TRBJ1-1, with D possibly being TRBD1 (5 bases). The CDR3 is 14 residues long. Germline lookup yields CDR1 SGHRS and CDR2 YFSETQ. V was shortened by 0 bases and J by 4 bases, with 10 bases between the two germline ends. This chain's CDR3 is CASSLGGKTTEAFF. The CDR3, as DNA: TGCGCCAGCAGCTTGGGGGGCAAGACCACTGAAGCTTTCTTT.